This TCR beta chain emerged from a study of post-analysis software for immune sequencing data. This clonotype appeared a single time. Unique molecular identifiers featured in each of the TCR beta cDNA libraries. MiXCR, applied by TCRdb to the PCR reads, yields one record per CDR3 protein. The table includes about 820,000 distinct CDR3 sequences, about 50% detected once. This receptor was identified in a girl between 5 and 17 years old with multiple sclerosis. The sample consisted of blood.

The CDR3 sequence: CASSPSGMIEQYF. The CDR3 DNA is TGTGCCAGCAGCCCCAGCGGGATGATCGAGCAGTACTTC. This rearrangement joins TRBV3-1 to TRBJ2-7; TRBD2 agrees at 7 bases. The V gene end was trimmed by 4 bases and the J gene end by 6 bases; junction bases not matched to a gene: 6. Germline CDR1 is LGHDT and CDR2 is YNNKEL (reference sequence). The CDR3 consists of 13 residues.